This T cell receptor beta chain derives from a study of shared clonotypes between healthy human individuals. Overall study findings and caveats: Although depth was large, rarefaction showed that sequencing of the sorted subsets was incomplete. Sampling covered blood only; tissue repertoires likely differ.

TCRdb's copy holds only in-frame clones and misses some; the assay was immunoSEQ multiplex PCR. The data contain about 600,000 clones, about 97% of them seen just once; the ten biggest clones take up approximately 0.057%. Adults of Caucasian background living in Nashville, Tennessee made up all donors. Looked up from germline, CDR1 is SGHDT and CDR2 is YYEEEE. The germline V and J ends were trimmed by 0 bases and 5 bases, with 8 bases remaining between them. The CDR3 runs 13 residues. About this clone: Antigen unknown.

What was sequenced was naive CD4+ T cells sorted from blood. Documented subset: CD45RA+ positively selected. This TCR derives from a woman in her thirties in good health. V gene TRBV5-6 combines with J gene TRBJ2-5; D is uncertain. CDR3 in DNA: TGTGCCAGCAGCTTGGCTCTGGTGGAGACCCAGTACTTC. Amino acids: CASSLALVETQYF.